What follows describes a single T cell receptor beta chain. Antigen unknown. Its ends do not fully match the called genes, so a read error is possible. The data belong to a study of cytomegalovirus exposure and HLA in healthy donors. CDR3 length: 14 amino acids. Germline-derived CDR1 and CDR2 are LGHNA and YNFKEQ. Study-wide findings and caveats: Analyses of presence and absence presupposed an approximately uniform sequencing depth across donors.

PCR primers comprised 60 Vbeta and 13 Jbeta primers. Methods used by the authors: Approximately 11 million of the roughly 80 million unique TCR beta chains counted in a later analysis were shared. Sequenced by immunoSEQ multiplex PCR; TCRdb stores in-frame clones only, minus some. The V and J calls and clone size are taken from that table; D and trimming were inferred from the DNA. This sample yields about 130,000 clones, of which 77% are seen a single time; roughly 12% belongs to the top ten. The sequenced sample consisted of PBMCs. The genes are TRBV4-2 and TRBJ2-7, with D hard to call. The receptor was isolated from a woman in her thirties or forties in good health and CMV-seropositive. This CDR3 is CASSQDLTAYGQYF. CDR3 DNA sequence: TGTGCCAGCAGCCAAGATCTCACCGCCTACGGGCAGTACTTC.